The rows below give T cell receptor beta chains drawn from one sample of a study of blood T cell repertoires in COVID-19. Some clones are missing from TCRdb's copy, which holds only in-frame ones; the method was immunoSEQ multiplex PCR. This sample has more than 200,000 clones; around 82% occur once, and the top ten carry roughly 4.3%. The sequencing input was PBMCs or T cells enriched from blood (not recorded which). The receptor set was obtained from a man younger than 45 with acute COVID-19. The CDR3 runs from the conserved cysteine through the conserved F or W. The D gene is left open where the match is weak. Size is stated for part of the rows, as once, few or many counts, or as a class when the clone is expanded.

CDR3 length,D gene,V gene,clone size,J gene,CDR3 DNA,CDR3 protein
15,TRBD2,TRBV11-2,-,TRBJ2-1,TGTGCCAGCAGCTTCGGCCTAGCGGCCTACAATGAGCAGTTCTTC,CASSFGLAAYNEQFF
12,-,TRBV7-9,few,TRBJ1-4,TGTGCCAGCAGCAACGGTAATGAAAAACTGTTTTTT,CASSNGNEKLFF
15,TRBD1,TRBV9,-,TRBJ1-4,TGTGCCAGCAGCTTGACAGGGGGCTCCGGCGAAAAACTGTTTTTT,CASSLTGGSGEKLFF
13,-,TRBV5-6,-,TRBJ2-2,TGTGCCAGCCTGACAGGCTTTACCGGGGAGCTGTTTTTT,CASLTGFTGELFF
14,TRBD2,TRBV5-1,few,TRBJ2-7,TGCGCCAGCAGCACGCGGGGGGGCTTTAACGAGCAGTACTTC,CASSTRGGFNEQYF
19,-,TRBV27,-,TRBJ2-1,TGTGCCAGCACCCACCGGGGGGGGGACCGGGACAGAGAGTTATATGAGCAGTTCTTC,CASTHRGGDRDRELYEQFF
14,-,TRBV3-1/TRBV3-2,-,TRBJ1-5,TGTGCCAGCAGCCGGGAGTGGAGGGATCAGCCCCAGCATTTT,CASSREWRDQPQHF
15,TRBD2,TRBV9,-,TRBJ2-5,TGTGCCAGCAGCGTGGTAGCGGGGGGGCAGGAGACCCAGTACTTC,CASSVVAGGQETQYF
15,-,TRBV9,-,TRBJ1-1,TGTGCCAGCAGCGCTAGCCCGACTGTGAACACTGAAGCTTTCTTT,CASSASPTVNTEAFF
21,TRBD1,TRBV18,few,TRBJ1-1,TGTGCCAGCTCACCACACCGGTTAAAGATCCGAGGAGGGGGCGAGAACACTGAAGCTTTCTTT,CASSPHRLKIRGGGENTEAFF
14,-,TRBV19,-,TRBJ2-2,TGTGCCAGTACCAGGGGGGATTACACCGGGGAGCTGTTTTTT,CASTRGDYTGELFF
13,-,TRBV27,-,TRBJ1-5,TGTGCCAGCAGTTCTCGATGGCATCAGCCCCAGCATTTT,CASSSRWHQPQHF
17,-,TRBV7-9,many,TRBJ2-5,TGTGCCAGCAGCTTAAGAGGCGAGAGGGCCGACGGGGAGACCCAGTACTTC,CASSLRGERADGETQYF
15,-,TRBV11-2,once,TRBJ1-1,TGTGCCAGCAGCTTGGGAAGGGGCGTCAGCACTGAAGCTTTCTTT,CASSLGRGVSTEAFF
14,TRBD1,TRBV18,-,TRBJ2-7,TGTGCCAGCTCACCGGGACAGGGTACCTACGAGCAGTACTTC,CASSPGQGTYEQYF
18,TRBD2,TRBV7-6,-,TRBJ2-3,TGTGCCAGCAGCTTAGGGGCTAGCGGGGGGCCGAGGACAGATACGCAGTATTTT,CASSLGASGGPRTDTQYF
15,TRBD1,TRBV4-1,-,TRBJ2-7,TGCGCCAGCAGCTTTGGGGACAGGGGGTCTTCAGAGCAGTACTTC,CASSFGDRGSSEQYF
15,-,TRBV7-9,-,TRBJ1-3,TGTGCCAGCAGCTTAGTAGGGGAATCTGGAAACACCATATATTTT,CASSLVGESGNTIYF
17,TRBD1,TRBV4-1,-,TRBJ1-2,TGCGCCAGCAGAAGACCGGGACAGGGTGCTCAGCCGCAAAGCTACACCTTC,CASRRPGQGAQPQSYTF
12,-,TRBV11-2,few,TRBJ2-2,TGTGCCAGCAGCTCTAGCACCGGGGAGCTGTTTTTT,CASSSSTGELFF
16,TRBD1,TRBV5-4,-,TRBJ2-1,TGTGCCAGCAGTCACAGGGGTTCAGGGCGAATGAATGAGCAGTTCTTC,CASSHRGSGRMNEQFF
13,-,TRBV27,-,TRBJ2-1,TGTGCCAGCAGTTTGGACTCTTACAATGAGCAGTTCTTC,CASSLDSYNEQFF
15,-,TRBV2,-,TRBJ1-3,TGTGCCAGCAGTGCCCAGGGTCCCTCTGGAAACACCATATATTTT,CASSAQGPSGNTIYF
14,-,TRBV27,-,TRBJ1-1,TGTGCCAGCAGTTTATGGGGGCCTGACACTGAAGCTTTCTTT,CASSLWGPDTEAFF
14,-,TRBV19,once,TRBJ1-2,TGTGCCAGTAGTATAGGGGGCCGCGGCTATGGCTACACCTTC,CASSIGGRGYGYTF
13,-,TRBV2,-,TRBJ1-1,TGTGCCAGCAGTGGGACAGCGAACACTGAAGCTTTCTTT,CASSGTANTEAFF
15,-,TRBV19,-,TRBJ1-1,TGTGCCAGTAGTCCAGGGGACGTGAGGGGCACTGAAGCTTTCTTT,CASSPGDVRGTEAFF
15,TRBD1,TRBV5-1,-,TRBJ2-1,TGCGCCAGCAGCTTGGAAGGGGGCCTACGCGATGAGCAGTTCTTC,CASSLEGGLRDEQFF
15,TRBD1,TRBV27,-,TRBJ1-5,TGTGCCAGCAGTTTAAAGACAGGGGGCAATCAGCCCCAGCATTTT,CASSLKTGGNQPQHF
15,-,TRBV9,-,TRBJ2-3,TGTGCCAGCAGCCCCGGGGGAGGGGGGCAGGATACGCAGTATTTT,CASSPGGGGQDTQYF
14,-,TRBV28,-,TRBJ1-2,TGTGCCAGCAGTATTCTACAGGGAGGGGGTGGCTACACCTTC,CASSILQGGGGYTF
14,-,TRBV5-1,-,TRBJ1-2,TGCGCCAGCAGCTCAGGGTCCCCTTGGTATGGCTACACCTTC,CASSSGSPWYGYTF
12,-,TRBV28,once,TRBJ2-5,TGTGCCAGTACCCTAGGGGGAGAGACCCAGTACTTC,CASTLGGETQYF
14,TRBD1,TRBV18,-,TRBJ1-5,TGTGCCAGCTCACTGACAGGGGTCGGGCAGCCCCAGCATTTT,CASSLTGVGQPQHF
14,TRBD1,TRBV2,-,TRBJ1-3,TGTGCCAGCAATAGACAGGGAGTCCGAAACACCATATATTTT,CASNRQGVRNTIYF
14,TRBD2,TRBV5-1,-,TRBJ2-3,TGCGCCAGCAGCTTGGCAACTAGCGGGGATACGCAGTATTTT,CASSLATSGDTQYF
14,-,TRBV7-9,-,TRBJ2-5,TGTGCCAGCAGCGTCCAGAGGTACCAAGAGACCCAGTACTTC,CASSVQRYQETQYF
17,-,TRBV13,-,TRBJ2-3,TGTGCCAGCAGCTTAGCGAGGCCGAGCGAGGTGGAAGATACGCAGTATTTT,CASSLARPSEVEDTQYF
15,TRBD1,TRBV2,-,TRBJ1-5,TGTGCCAGCAGTGGGACAGGGGCCTCCAATCAGCCCCAGCATTTT,CASSGTGASNQPQHF
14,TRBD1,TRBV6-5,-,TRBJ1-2,TGTGCCAGCAGTCCCGGGCAGGGGGGCTATGGCTACACCTTC,CASSPGQGGYGYTF
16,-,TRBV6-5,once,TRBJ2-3,TGTGCCAGCAGTTCCTTCTCGGCGGGGAGAACAGATACGCAGTATTTT,CASSSFSAGRTDTQYF
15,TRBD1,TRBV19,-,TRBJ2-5,TGTGCCAGTAGTGGGACAGCCTCCTTCGGCGAGACCCAGTACTTC,CASSGTASFGETQYF
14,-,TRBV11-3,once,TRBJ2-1,TGTGCCAGCAGCCCCAGGGACTTCTACAATGAGCAGTTCTTC,CASSPRDFYNEQFF
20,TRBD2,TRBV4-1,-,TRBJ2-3,TGCGCCAGCAGCCAAGAGTTTTTCCGGGCGGGGGGGCCTTCGTCAGATACGCAGTATTTT,CASSQEFFRAGGPSSDTQYF
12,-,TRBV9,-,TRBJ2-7,TGTGCCAGCAGCCCTTCGGGGTACGAGCAGTACTTC,CASSPSGYEQYF
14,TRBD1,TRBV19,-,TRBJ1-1,TGTGCCAGTACCCGGGGACAGCTGAACACTGAAGCTTTCTTT,CASTRGQLNTEAFF
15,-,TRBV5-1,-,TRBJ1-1,TGCGCCAGCAGCTTGGCGGGGGGAAGGAACACTGAAGCTTTCTTT,CASSLAGGRNTEAFF
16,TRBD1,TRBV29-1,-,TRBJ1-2,TGCAGCGTGGATAATCGGGACAGGGGGATGTTCGGAGGCTACACCTTC,CSVDNRDRGMFGGYTF
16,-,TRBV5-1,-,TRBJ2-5,TGCGCCACCTACACCGGGAGTGGGGGTCCGCAAGAGACCCAGTACTTC,CATYTGSGGPQETQYF
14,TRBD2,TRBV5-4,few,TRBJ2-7,TGTGCCAGCAGCTTGGCACTAGCGGGGGGCGAGCAGTACTTC,CASSLALAGGEQYF
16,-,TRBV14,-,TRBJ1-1,TGTGCCAGCAGCCAAGGGGGCAGGGGAGTGTACACTGAAGCTTTCTTT,CASSQGGRGVYTEAFF
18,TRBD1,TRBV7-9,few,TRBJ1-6,TGTGCTGTCCCCCGGGACAGGGAGAGGAGCTCCTATAATTCACCCCTCCACTTT,CAVPRDRERSSYNSPLHF
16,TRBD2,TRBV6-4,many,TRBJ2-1,TGTGCCAGCAGTGACTCGACTAGCGGGGGTCAGGATGAGCAGTTCTTC,CASSDSTSGGQDEQFF
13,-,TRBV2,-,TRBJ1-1,TGTGCCAGCAGTGATCGGCGGAGCACTGAAGCTTTCTTT,CASSDRRSTEAFF
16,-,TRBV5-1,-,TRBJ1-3,TGCGCCAGCAGCTTGGACGGGCAGGGGATCGTGAACACCATATATTTT,CASSLDGQGIVNTIYF
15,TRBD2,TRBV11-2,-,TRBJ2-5,TGTGCCAGCAGCTTAGTGGGTAGCGGGGACCGGACCCAGTACTTC,CASSLVGSGDRTQYF
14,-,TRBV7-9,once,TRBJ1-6,TGTGCCAGCAGTCATGACAGCAATAATTCACCCCTCCACTTT,CASSHDSNNSPLHF